Sequencing of this T cell receptor (beta chain) was carried out in a study of metastatic and nonmetastatic thyroid tumors. Background on the study: The comparison covered peripheral blood and tumor or nodule tissue in malignant and benign thyroid patients. General study findings and limits: When malignant thyroid tumors were compared with benign nodules, TCR beta diversity was reportedly significantly higher in the malignant tumors. This held in both blood and tumor samples.

The table lists this clone with many counts. What it binds is not known. Patients had received no treatment of any kind before thyroid surgery. TCRdb reprocessed the PCR reads via MiXCR. Of around 13,000 clones listed, 9% to 14% were seen once; the top ten hold over 25%. This clonotype was obtained from a female donor with papillary thyroid cancer or a benign thyroid nodule (not recorded which). Some clones in this sample may be carry-over from other donors' samples. Source material: blood.

CDR3 DNA: TGTGCCAGCAGCTTACGACAGGGTGGGGGGGAGACCCAGTACTTC. Amino acid sequence: CASSLRQGGGETQYF. J is TRBJ2-5 and V is TRBV13, with D tentatively TRBD1 (7 bases). The V gene lost 2 bases and the J gene lost 5 bases, with 15 bases spanning the gap. From germline, CDR1 is PRHDT and CDR2 FYEKMQ (reference sequence). The CDR3 is 15 residues long.